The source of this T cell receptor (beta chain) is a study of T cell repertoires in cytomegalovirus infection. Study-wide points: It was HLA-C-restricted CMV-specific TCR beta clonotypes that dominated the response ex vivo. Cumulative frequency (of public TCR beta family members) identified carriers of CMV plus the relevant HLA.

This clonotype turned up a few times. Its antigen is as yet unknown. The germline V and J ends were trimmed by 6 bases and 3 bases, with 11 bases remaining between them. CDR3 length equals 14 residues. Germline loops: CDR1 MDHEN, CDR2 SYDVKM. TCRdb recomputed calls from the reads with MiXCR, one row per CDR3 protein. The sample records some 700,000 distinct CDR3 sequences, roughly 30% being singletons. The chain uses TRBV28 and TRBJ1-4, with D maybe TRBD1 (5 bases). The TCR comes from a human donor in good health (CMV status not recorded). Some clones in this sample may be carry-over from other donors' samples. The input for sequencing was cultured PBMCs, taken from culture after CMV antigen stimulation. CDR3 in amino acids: CASRAPGPNEKLFF. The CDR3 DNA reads TGTGCCAGCAGAGCTCCGGGGCCTAATGAAAAACTGTTTTTT.